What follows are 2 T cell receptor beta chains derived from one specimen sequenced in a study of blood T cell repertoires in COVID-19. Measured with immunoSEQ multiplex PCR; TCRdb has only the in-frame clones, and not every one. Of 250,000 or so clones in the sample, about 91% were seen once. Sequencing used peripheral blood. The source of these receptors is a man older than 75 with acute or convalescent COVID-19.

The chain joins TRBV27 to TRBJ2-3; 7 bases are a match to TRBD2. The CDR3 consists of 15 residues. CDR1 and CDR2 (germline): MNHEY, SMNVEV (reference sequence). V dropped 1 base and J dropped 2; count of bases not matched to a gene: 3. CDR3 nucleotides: TGTGCCAGCAGTTTATTGGGGACTACCACAGATACGCAGTATTTT. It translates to CASSLLGTTTDTQYF.

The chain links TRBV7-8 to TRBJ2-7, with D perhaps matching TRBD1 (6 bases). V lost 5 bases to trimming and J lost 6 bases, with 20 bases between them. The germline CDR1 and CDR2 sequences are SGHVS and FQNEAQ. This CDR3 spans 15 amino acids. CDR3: CASSRAGTSLGEQYF. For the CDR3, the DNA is TGTGCCAGCAGCCGAGCCGGGACAAGTCTTGGCGAGCAGTACTTC.